This T cell receptor beta chain is drawn from a study of hypomethylating agent response in myelodysplastic syndrome. Study information: Donors were myelodysplastic syndrome patients: 2 female, several male. The most frequent mutation was TET2, in about 45% of the 11 patients. Study-wide findings and caveats: Lack of age-matching between healthy donors and MDS patients could bias comparison.

Bulk bone marrow was analyzed without sorting T-cell subsets. Concerning this clone itself: Antigen unknown.

The method was immunoSEQ multiplex PCR; TCRdb's version includes in-frame clones alone and lacks a portion of them. The data hold over a thousand clones, with 80% to 85% observed a single time. The CDR3 consists of 11 residues. V lost 8 bases and J 5 bases, leaving 6 bases between the germline ends. CDR1 ENHRY and CDR2 SYGVKD come from the germline V gene. This clonotype was obtained from a human donor with myelodysplastic syndrome. The specimen comprised bone marrow, sampled before or after starting hypomethylating agent treatment for myelodysplastic syndrome (not recorded which). The rearrangement uses TRBV10-3 and TRBJ2-2; a possible D gene is TRBD2 (6 bases). CDR3 sequence: CAIRGTGELFF. In nucleotides, the CDR3 is TGTGCCATCCGGGGGACCGGGGAGCTGTTTTTT.